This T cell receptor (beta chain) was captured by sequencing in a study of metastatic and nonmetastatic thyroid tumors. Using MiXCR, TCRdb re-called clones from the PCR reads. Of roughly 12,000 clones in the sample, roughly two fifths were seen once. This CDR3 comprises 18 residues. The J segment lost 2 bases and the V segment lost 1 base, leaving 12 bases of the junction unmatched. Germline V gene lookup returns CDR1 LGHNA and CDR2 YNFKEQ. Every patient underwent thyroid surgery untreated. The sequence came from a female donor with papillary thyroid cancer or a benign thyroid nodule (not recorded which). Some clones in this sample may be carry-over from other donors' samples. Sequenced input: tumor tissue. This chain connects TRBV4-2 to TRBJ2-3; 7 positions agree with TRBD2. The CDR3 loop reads CASSQVYGGSFVTDTQYF. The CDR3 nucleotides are TGTGCCAGCAGCCAAGTTTACGGCGGGAGTTTTGTCACAGATACGCAGTATTTT.